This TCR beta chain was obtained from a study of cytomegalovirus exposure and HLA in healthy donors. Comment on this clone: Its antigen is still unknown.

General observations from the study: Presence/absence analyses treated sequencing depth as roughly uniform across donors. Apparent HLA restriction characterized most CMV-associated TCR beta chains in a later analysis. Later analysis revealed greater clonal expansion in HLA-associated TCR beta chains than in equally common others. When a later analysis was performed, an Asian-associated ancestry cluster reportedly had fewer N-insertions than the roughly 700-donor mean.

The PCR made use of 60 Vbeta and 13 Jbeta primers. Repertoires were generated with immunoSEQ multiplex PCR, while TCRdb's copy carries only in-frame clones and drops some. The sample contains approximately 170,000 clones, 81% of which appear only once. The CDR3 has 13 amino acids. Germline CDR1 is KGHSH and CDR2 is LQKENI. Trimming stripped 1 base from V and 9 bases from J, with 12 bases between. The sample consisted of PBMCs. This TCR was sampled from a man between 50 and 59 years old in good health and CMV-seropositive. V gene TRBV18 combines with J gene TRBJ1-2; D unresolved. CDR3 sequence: CASSPLGERSYTF. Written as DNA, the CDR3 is TGTGCCAGCTCACCACTGGGAGAGAGAAGCTACACCTTC.